The following is a T cell receptor (beta chain) sequence with its context. The CDR3 covers 13 residues. Germline V lookup: CDR1 SGHRS, CDR2 YFSETQ. V was trimmed by 3 bases and J by 9 bases, leaving 16 bases between them. The data originate from a study of cytomegalovirus exposure and HLA in healthy donors. Study-level background: Among the 398 genotyped donors, 81% were placed in the Caucasian-associated ancestry cluster.

The PCR made use of 60 Vbeta and 13 Jbeta primers. TCRdb's table, derived via immunoSEQ multiplex PCR, lists solely in-frame clones and lacks some. The sample has some 170,000 clones; 70% to 90% are singletons. This sequence joins TRBV5-1 and TRBJ2-7; maybe TRBD1 (5 bases). Sequenced: PBMCs. This clonotype was obtained from a woman under 40 in good health and CMV-seronegative. The CDR3 spells CASSSAGKGGQYF. CDR3 nucleotides: TGCGCCAGCAGCTCAGCAGGGAAGGGCGGGCAGTACTTC.